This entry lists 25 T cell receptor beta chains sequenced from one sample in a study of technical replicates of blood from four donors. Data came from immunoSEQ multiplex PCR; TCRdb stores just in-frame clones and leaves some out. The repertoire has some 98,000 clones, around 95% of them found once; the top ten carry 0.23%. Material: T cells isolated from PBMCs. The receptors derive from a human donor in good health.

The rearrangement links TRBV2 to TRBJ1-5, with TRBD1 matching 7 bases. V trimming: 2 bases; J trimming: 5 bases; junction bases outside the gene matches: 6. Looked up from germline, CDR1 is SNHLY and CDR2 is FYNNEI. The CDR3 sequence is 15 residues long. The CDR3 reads CASSELRGPDQPQHF. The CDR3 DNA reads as TGTGCCAGCAGTGAACTAAGGGGGCCAGATCAGCCCCAGCATTTT.

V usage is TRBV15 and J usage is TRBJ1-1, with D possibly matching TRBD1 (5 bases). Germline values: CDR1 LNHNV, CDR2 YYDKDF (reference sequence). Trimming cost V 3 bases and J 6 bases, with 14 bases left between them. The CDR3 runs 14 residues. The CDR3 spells CATSSTGGVSEAFF. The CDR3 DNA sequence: TGTGCCACCAGCAGTACGGGGGGAGTTTCTGAAGCTTTCTTT.

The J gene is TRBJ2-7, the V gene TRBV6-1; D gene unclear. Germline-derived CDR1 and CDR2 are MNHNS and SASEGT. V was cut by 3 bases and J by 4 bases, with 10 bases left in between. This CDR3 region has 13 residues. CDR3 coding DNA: TGTGCCAGCAGTGAGAGCCTACAGTACGAGCAGTACTTC. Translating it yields CASSESLQYEQYF.

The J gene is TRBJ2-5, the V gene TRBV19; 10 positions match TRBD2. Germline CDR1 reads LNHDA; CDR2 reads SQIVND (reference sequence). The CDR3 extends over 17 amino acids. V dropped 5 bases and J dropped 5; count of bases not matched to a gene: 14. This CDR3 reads CASSSRSAAGGLETQYF. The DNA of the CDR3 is TGTGCCAGTAGTTCCCGATCGGCAGCGGGAGGGCTGGAGACCCAGTACTTC.

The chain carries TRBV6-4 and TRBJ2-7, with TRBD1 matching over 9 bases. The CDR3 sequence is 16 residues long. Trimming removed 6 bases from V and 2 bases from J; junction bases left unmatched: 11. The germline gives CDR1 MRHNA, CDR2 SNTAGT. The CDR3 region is CASRSLLRDRAYEQYF. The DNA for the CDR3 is TGTGCCAGCAGGTCATTACTCCGGGACAGGGCCTACGAGCAGTACTTC.

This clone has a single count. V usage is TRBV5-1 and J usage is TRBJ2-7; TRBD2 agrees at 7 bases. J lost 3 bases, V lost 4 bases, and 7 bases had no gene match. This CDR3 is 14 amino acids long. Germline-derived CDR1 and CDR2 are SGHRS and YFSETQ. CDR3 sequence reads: CASSVTSEIYEQYF. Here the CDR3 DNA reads TGCGCCAGCAGCGTTACTAGCGAAATCTACGAGCAGTACTTC.

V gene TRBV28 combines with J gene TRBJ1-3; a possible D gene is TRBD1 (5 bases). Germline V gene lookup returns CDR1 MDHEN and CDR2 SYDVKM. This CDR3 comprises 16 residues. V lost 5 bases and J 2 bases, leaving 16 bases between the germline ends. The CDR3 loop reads CASSQPQVIAGNTIYF. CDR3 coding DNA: TGTGCCAGCAGTCAACCACAGGTTATCGCTGGAAACACCATATATTTT.

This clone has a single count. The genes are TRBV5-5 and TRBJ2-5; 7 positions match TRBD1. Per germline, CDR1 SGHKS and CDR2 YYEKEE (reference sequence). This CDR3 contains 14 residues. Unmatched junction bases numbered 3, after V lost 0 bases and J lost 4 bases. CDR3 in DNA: TGTGCCAGCAGCTTGGCCAGGGGGAGAGAGACCCAGTACTTC. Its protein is CASSLARGRETQYF.

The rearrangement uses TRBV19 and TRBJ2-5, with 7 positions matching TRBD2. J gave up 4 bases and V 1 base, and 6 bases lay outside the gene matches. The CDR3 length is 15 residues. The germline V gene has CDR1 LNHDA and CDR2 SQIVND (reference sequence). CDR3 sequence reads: CASSIGGTIGETQYF. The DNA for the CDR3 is TGTGCCAGTAGTATAGGTGGGACTATCGGAGAGACCCAGTACTTC.

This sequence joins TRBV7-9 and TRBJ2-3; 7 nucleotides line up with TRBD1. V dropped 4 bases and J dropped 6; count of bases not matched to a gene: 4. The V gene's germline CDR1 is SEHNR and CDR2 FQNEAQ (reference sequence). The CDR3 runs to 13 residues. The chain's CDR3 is CASSSDRADTQYF. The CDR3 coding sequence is TGTGCCAGCAGCTCCGACAGGGCTGATACGCAGTATTTT.

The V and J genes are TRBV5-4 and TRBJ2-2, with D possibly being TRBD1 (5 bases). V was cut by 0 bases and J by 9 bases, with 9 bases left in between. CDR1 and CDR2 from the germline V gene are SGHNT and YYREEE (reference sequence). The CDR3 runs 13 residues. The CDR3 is CASSLEPGRELFF. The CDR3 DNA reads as TGTGCCAGCAGCTTGGAGCCAGGGAGGGAGCTGTTTTTT.

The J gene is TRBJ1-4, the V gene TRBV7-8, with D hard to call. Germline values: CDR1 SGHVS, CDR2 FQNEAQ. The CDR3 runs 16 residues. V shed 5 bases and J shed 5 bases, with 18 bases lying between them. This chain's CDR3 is CASSVTTGAPNEKLFF. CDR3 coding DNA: TGTGCCAGCAGCGTAACGACGGGTGCCCCAAATGAAAAACTGTTTTTT.

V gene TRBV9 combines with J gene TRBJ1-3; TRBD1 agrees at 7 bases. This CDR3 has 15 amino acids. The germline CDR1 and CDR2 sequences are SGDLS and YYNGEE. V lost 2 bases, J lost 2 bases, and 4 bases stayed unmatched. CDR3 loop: CASSVAGGTGNTIYF. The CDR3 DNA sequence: TGTGCCAGCAGCGTGGCAGGGGGAACTGGAAACACCATATATTTT.

The CDR3 spells CASSSGSYEQYF. CDR3 bases: TGTGCCAGCTCGAGCGGATCCTACGAGCAGTACTTC. The chain recombines TRBV2 with TRBJ2-7; perhaps TRBD2 as D (5 bases). V was pared by 8 bases and J by 1 base, with 9 bases between. Per the germline V gene, CDR1 is SNHLY and CDR2 is FYNNEI. This CDR3 spans 12 amino acids.

For the CDR3, the DNA is TGTGCCAGCAGTGAAGACCACAGCTCAACTAACTATGGCTACACCTTC. Its translation: CASSEDHSSTNYGYTF. The chain couples TRBV2 to TRBJ1-2; D not certain. The V gene lost 1 base and the J gene lost 0 bases, with 12 bases spanning the gap. This CDR3 spans 16 amino acids. Germline loops: CDR1 SNHLY, CDR2 FYNNEI.

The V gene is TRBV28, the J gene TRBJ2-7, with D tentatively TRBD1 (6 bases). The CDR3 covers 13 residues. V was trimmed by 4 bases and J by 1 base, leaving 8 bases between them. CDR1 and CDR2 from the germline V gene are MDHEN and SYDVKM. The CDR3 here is CASSWDTSYEQYF. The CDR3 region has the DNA TGTGCCAGCAGTTGGGACACGTCCTACGAGCAGTACTTC. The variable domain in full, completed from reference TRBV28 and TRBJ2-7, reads DVKVTQSSRYLVKRTGEKVFLECVQDMDHENMFWYRQDPGLGLRLIYFSYDVKMKEKGDIPEGYSVSREKKERFSLILESASTNQTSMYLCASSWDTSYEQYFGPGTRLTVT.

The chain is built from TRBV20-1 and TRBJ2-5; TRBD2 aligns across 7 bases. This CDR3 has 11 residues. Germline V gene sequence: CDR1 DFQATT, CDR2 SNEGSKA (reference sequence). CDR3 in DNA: TGCAAGCTAGCGGAACAAGAGACCCAGTACTTC. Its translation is CKLAEQETQYF.

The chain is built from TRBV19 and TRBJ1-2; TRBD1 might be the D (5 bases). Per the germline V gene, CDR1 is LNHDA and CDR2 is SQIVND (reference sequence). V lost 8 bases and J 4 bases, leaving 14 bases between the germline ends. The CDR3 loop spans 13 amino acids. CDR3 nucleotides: TGTGCCAGTCCAAGCCAGGGAACCTATGGCTACACCTTC. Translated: CASPSQGTYGYTF.

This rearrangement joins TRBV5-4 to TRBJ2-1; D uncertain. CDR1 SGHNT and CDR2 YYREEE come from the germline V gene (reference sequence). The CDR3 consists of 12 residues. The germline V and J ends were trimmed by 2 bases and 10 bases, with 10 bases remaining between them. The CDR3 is CASSLDIAEQFF. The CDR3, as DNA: TGTGCCAGCAGCTTAGACATCGCGGAGCAGTTCTTC.

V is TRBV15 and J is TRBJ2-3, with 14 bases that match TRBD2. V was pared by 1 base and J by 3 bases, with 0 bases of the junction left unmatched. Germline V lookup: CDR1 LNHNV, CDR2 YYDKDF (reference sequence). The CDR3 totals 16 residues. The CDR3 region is CATSRGLAGGTDTQYF. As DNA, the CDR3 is TGTGCCACCAGCAGAGGACTAGCGGGGGGGACAGATACGCAGTATTTT.

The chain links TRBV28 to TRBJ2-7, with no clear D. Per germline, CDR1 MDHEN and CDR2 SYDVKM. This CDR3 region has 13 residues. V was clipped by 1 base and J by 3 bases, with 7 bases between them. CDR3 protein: CASSLYSYYEQYF. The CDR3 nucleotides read TGTGCCAGCAGTTTATACTCGTACTACGAGCAGTACTTC.

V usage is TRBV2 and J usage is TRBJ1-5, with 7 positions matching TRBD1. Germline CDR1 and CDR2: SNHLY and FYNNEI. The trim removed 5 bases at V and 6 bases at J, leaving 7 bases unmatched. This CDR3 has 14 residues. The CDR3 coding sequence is TGTGCCAGCAGTAAAGACAGGGATCCTCAGCCCCAGCATTTT. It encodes CASSKDRDPQPQHF.

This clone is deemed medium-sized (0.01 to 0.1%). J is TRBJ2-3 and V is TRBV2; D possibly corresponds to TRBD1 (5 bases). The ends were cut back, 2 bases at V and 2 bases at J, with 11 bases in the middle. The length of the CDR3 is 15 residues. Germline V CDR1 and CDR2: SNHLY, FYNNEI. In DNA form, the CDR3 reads TGTGCCAGCAGTGAAACAGGCATCGACACAGATACGCAGTATTTT. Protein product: CASSETGIDTDTQYF.

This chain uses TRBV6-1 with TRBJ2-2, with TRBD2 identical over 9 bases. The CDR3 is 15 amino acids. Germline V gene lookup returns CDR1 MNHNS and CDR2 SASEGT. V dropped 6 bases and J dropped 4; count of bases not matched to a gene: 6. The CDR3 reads CASRGGTSSTGELFF. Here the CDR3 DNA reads TGTGCCAGCAGGGGGGGGACTAGCAGCACCGGGGAGCTGTTTTTT.

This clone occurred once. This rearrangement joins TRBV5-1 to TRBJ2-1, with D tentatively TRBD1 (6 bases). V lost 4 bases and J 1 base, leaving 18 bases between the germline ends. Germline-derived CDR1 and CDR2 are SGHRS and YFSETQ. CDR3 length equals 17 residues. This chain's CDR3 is CASSRSWGRVSYNEQFF. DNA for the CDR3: TGCGCCAGCAGCCGATCTTGGGGGCGGGTATCCTACAATGAGCAGTTCTTC. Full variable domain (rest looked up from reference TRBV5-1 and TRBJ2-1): KAGVTQTPRYLIKTRGQQVTLSCSPISGHRSVSWYQQTPGQGLQFLFEYFSETQRNKGNFPGRFSGRQFSNSRSEMNVSTLELGDSALYLCASSRSWGRVSYNEQFFGPGTRLTVL.